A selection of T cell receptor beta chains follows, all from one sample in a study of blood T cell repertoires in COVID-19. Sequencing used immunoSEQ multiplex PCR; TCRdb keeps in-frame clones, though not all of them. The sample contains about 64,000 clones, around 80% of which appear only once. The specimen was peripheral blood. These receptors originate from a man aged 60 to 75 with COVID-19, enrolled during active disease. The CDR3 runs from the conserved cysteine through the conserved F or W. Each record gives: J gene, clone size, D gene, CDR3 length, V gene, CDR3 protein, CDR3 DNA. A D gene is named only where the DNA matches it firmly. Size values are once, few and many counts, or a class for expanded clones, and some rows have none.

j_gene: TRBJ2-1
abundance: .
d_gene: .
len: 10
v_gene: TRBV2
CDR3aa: CASRVNEQFF
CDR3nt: TGTGCCAGCCGAGTGAATGAGCAGTTCTTC

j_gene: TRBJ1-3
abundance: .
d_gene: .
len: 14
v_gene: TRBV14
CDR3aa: CASSHPVSGNTIYF
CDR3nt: TGTGCCAGCAGCCACCCGGTCTCTGGAAACACCATATATTTT

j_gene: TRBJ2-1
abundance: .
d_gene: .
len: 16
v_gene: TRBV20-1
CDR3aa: CSASGPPGGSYNEQFF
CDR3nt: TGCAGTGCTAGTGGGCCCCCCGGGGGATCCTACAATGAGCAGTTCTTC

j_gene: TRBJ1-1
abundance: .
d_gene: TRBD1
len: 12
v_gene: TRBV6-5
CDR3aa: CASGQGNTEAFF
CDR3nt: TGTGCCAGCGGACAGGGGAACACTGAAGCTTTCTTT

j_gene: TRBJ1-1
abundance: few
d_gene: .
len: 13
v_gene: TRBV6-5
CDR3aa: CASSQGFDTEAFF
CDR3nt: TGTGCCAGCTCTCAGGGTTTTGACACTGAAGCTTTCTTT

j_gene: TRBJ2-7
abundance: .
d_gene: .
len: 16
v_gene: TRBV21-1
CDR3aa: CASSKSQDTLSYEQYF
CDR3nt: TGTGCCAGCAGCAAAAGCCAGGACACCCTCTCCTACGAGCAGTACTTC

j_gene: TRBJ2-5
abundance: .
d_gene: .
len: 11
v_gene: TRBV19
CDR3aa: CASSTRETQYF
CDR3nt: TGTGCCAGTAGTACCAGAGAGACCCAGTACTTC

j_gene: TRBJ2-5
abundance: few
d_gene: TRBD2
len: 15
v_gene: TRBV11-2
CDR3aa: CASSGQGGVQETQYF
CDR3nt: TGTGCCAGCAGCGGGCAGGGAGGGGTCCAAGAGACCCAGTACTTC

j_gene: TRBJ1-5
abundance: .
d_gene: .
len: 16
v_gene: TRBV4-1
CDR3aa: CASSQGGVTGNQPQHF
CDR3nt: TGCGCCAGCAGCCAAGGGGGAGTCACGGGCAATCAGCCCCAGCATTTT

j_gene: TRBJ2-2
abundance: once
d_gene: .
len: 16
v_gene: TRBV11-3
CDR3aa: CASSPMTGLVTGELFF
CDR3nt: TGTGCCAGCAGCCCAATGACAGGTTTGGTCACCGGGGAGCTGTTTTTT

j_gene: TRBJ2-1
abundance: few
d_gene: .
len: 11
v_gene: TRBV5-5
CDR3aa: CASSLGGAKFF
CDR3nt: TGTGCCAGCAGCTTGGGCGGGGCCAAGTTCTTC

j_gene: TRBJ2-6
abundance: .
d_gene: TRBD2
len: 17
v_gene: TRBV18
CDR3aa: CASSPDRGDLGANVLTF
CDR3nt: TGTGCCAGCTCACCGGATCGGGGGGACTTGGGGGCCAACGTCCTGACTTTC

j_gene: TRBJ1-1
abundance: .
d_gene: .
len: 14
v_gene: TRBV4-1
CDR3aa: CASSQDRGSFGAFF
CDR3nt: TGCGCCAGCAGCCAAGATAGGGGCTCATTTGGAGCTTTCTTT

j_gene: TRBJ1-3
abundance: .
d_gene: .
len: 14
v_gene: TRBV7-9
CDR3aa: CASSSPDSGNTIYF
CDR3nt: TGTGCCAGCAGTTCACCAGACTCTGGAAACACCATATATTTT

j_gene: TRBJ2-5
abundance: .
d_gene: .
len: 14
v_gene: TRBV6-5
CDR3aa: CASSGTTTVGAQYF
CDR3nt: TGTGCCAGCTCCGGGACAACCACTGTAGGTGCCCAGTACTTC

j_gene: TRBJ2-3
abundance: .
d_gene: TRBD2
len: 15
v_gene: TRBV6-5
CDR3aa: CASNPTSVSTDTQYF
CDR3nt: TGTGCCAGCAACCCGACTAGCGTGAGCACAGATACGCAGTATTTT

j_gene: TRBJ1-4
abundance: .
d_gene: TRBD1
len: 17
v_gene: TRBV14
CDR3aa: CASSQFRQGANNEKLFF
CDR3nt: TGTGCCAGCAGCCAATTTAGACAGGGGGCGAATAATGAAAAACTGTTTTTT

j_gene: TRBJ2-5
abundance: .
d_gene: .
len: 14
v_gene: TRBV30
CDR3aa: CAWSVGAGDETQYF
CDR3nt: TGTGCCTGGAGTGTGGGGGCAGGGGATGAGACCCAGTACTTC

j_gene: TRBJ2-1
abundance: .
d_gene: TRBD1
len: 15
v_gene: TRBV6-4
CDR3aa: CASKESDRGGYEQFF
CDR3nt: TGTGCCAGCAAAGAATCGGACAGGGGAGGTTATGAGCAGTTCTTC

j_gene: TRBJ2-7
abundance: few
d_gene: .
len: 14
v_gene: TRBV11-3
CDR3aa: CASSLDQGPYEQYF
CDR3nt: TGTGCCAGCAGCTTAGATCAGGGCCCCTACGAGCAGTACTTC

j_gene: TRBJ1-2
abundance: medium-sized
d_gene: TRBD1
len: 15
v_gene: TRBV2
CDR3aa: CASSERTGAHYGYTF
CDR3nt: TGTGCCAGCAGTGAAAGGACAGGGGCCCACTATGGCTACACCTTC

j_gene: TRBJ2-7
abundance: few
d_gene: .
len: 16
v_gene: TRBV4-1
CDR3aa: CASSQEKNSRFYEQYF
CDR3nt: TGCGCCAGCAGCCAAGAGAAGAACAGCAGATTCTACGAGCAGTACTTC

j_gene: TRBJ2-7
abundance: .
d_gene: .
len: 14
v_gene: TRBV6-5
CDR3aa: CASSYLGVTDEQYF
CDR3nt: TGTGCCAGCAGTTACTTAGGGGTGACCGACGAGCAGTACTTC